These 20 T cell receptor beta chains were all obtained from the same sample, sequenced in a study of OX40 agonist ivuxolimab in advanced cancers. Assay: immunoSEQ multiplex PCR; the TCRdb copy retains only in-frame clones and omits some. The data show over 5,500 clones, 69% seen once. The specimen comprised CD4+ or CD8+ T cells sorted from blood, sampled in a trial of the OX40 agonist ivuxolimab. These TCRs come from an adult with an advanced solid tumor such as melanoma, head and neck, liver or kidney cancer.

CDR3 in amino acids: CSVDPAGGHSSSGANVLTF. DNA for the CDR3: TGCAGCGTTGACCCGGCCGGTGGACACTCCAGCTCTGGGGCCAACGTCCTGACTTTC. The chain uses TRBV29-1 and TRBJ2-6; possible D gene TRBD1, 5 bases. V was cut by 3 bases and J by 0 bases, with 21 bases left in between. Germline V gives CDR1 SQVTM, CDR2 ANQGSEA. CDR3 length equals 19 residues. Based on the CDR3 plus reference TRBV29-1 and TRBJ2-6, the full variable domain is SAVISQKPSRDICQRGTSLTIQCQVDSQVTMMFWYRQQPGQSLTLIATANQGSEATYESGFVIDKFPISRPNLTFSTLTVSNMSPEDSSIYLCSVDPAGGHSSSGANVLTFGAGSRLTVL.

V and J are TRBV5-1 and TRBJ2-7, with TRBD2 identical over 8 bases. J lost 6 bases, V lost 4 bases, and 6 bases had no gene match. Germline loops: CDR1 SGHRS, CDR2 YFSETQ. The CDR3 runs 13 residues. This chain's CDR3 is CASSLAGGSEQYF. The DNA for the CDR3 is TGCGCCAGCAGCCTGGCGGGGGGCTCCGAGCAGTACTTC.

The chain links TRBV7-6 to TRBJ2-7, with 7 bases identical to TRBD1. Germline CDR1 SGHVS, CDR2 FNYEAQ. Unmatched junction bases numbered 4, after V lost 6 bases and J lost 2 bases. This CDR3 is built from 13 residues. CDR3 residues: CASSWTGAYEQYF. The CDR3 coding sequence is TGTGCCAGCAGTTGGACAGGCGCCTACGAGCAGTACTTC.

The J gene is TRBJ2-7, the V gene TRBV7-8; D is ambiguous. With 2 bases removed from V and 3 bases from J, the gap between germline ends came to 5 bases. The CDR3 runs 12 residues. Germline V CDR1 and CDR2: SGHVS, FQNEAQ. The CDR3 loop reads CASSLTDYEQYF. The CDR3 DNA follows: TGTGCCAGCAGCTTAACGGACTACGAGCAGTACTTC.

By share, this clone ranks as medium-sized (0.01 to 0.1%). DNA of the CDR3: TGTGCCAGCAGTGACAGGGGGCATTCACCCCTCCACTTT. Amino acids: CASSDRGHSPLHF. The chain employs TRBV6-5 and TRBJ1-6, with 10 bases aligning to TRBD1. This CDR3 contains 13 residues. Germline lookup yields CDR1 MNHEY and CDR2 SVGAGI. The junction had 0 bases not matched to a gene; V was cut back by 5 bases and J by 8 bases.

The chain couples TRBV4-3 to TRBJ2-1; 13 nucleotides match TRBD2. Germline V gives CDR1 LGHNA, CDR2 YSLEER. The CDR3 totals 15 residues. V shed 2 bases, J shed 6 bases, and the junction held 1 base outside the gene matches. As DNA, the CDR3 is TGCGCCAGCAGCCAAACTAGCGGGGGGGCCAATGAGCAGTTCTTC. It codes for CASSQTSGGANEQFF.

By share, this clone counts as medium-sized. The rearrangement links TRBV5-6 to TRBJ2-1; 13 bases are a match to TRBD2. V lost 1 base and J lost 4; bases outside the gene matches: 2. CDR1 and CDR2 from the germline V gene are SGHDT and YYEEEE. The CDR3 consists of 16 residues. In DNA form, the CDR3 reads TGTGCCAGCAGCTTGACTAGCGGGGGGGTTTACAATGAGCAGTTCTTC. Translated, it gives CASSLTSGGVYNEQFF.

The gene calls are TRBV6-1 and TRBJ1-5, with a tentative D call TRBD1 (6 bases). The CDR3 is made up of 15 amino acids. Germline V gives CDR1 MNHNS, CDR2 SASEGT. The V end lost 6 bases, the J end lost 7 bases, and 19 bases lay between the germline ends. In DNA, the CDR3 is TGTGCCAGCAGCCGAGGACAGCAGCGGGGGCAGCCCCAGCATTTT. Encoded protein: CASSRGQQRGQPQHF.

This chain connects TRBV29-1 to TRBJ1-2; D is possibly TRBD1 (5 bases). Germline-derived CDR1 and CDR2 are SQVTM and ANQGSEA. The length of the CDR3 is 12 residues. Trimming took off 7 bases at V and 3 bases at J, with 12 bases between the two ends. The CDR3 sequence: CSGAGTDYGYTF. The DNA for the CDR3 is TGCAGCGGAGCAGGGACTGACTATGGCTACACCTTC.

Only one count was recorded for this clone. This chain connects TRBV4-1 to TRBJ2-3, with D possibly matching TRBD1 (6 bases). Between the trimmed V and J ends, which lost 0 bases and 4 bases, there was a span of 11 bases. CDR1 is MGHRA, CDR2 YSYEKL, per germline. The CDR3 runs 15 residues. The DNA for the CDR3 is TGCGCCAGCAGCCAAGAAAGCACAGGGTCAGATACGCAGTATTTT. Translated: CASSQESTGSDTQYF.

The rearrangement joins TRBV14 to TRBJ2-3, with D possibly matching TRBD1 (5 bases). CDR3 length: 13 amino acids. V was cut by 3 bases and J by 1 base, with 5 bases left in between. Germline CDR1 reads SGHDN; CDR2 reads FVKESK. CDR3 region: CASSHRGTDTQYF. In DNA form, the CDR3 reads TGTGCCAGCAGCCACAGGGGCACAGATACGCAGTATTTT.

This chain links TRBV9 with TRBJ1-5; D is unclear. The CDR3 length is 15 residues. Trimming took off 1 base at V and 2 bases at J, with 10 bases between the two ends. In germline, CDR1 is SGDLS, CDR2 YYNGEE. The CDR3 coding sequence is TGTGCCAGCAGCGTAAATGGGAAAGGCAATCAGCCCCAGCATTTT. This sequence encodes CASSVNGKGNQPQHF.

The chain carries TRBV5-6 and TRBJ1-1; D is unresolved. In germline, CDR1 is SGHDT, CDR2 YYEEEE. The CDR3 contains 15 residues. The V end lost 3 bases, the J end lost 5 bases, and 17 bases lay between the germline ends. The CDR3 bases are TGTGCCAGCAGCTCGGACCGCTCAGATGTGACTGAAGCTTTCTTT. This codes for CASSSDRSDVTEAFF.

The V and J genes are TRBV5-4 and TRBJ2-7; D is unresolved. This CDR3 comprises 14 residues. Germline V CDR1 and CDR2: SGHNT, YYREEE (reference sequence). V was trimmed by 0 bases and J by 6 bases, leaving 13 bases between them. In nucleotides, the CDR3 is TGTGCCAGCAGCTTGGAGACGGCCGTTCTCGAGCAGTACTTC. Translated: CASSLETAVLEQYF.

The chain employs TRBV4-2 and TRBJ2-5; perhaps TRBD1 as D (6 bases). The assigned J gene may be wrong: the sequence end matches TRBJ2-7 better. The CDR3 has 15 residues. Germline lookup yields CDR1 LGHNA and CDR2 YNFKEQ. The CDR3 sequence: CASSQDLDSSYEQYF. In DNA form, the CDR3 reads TGTGCCAGCAGCCAAGATCTGGACAGCTCCTACGAGCAGTACTTC.

Comment on this clone: A read error is likely here: a far larger clone is one base away. V and J are TRBV4-2 and TRBJ1-5; no firm D call. Germline V gene data show CDR1 as LGHNA and CDR2 as YNFKEQ. The CDR3 covers 15 residues. V dropped 1 base and J dropped 3 bases, with 10 bases sitting between them. DNA of the CDR3: TGTGCCAGCAGCCAAGTTACGGCGAACAATCAGCCCCAGCATTTT. It codes for CASSQVTANNQPQHF.

Comments on this clone: The junction departs from germline at one end; a sequencing error may be responsible. This sequence joins TRBV5-4 and TRBJ2-1; 15 nucleotides match TRBD2. From germline, CDR1 is SGHNT and CDR2 YYREEE (reference sequence). The CDR3 has 15 residues. The CDR3 region is CASSFPGLAGGTLVF. The CDR3 nucleotides are TGTGCCAGCAGCTTCCCGGGACTAGCGGGGGGCACTCTAGTCTTC.

The gene calls are TRBV6-6 and TRBJ2-3; tentative D call: TRBD2 (6 bases). The V and J ends lost 2 bases and 2 bases respectively, with 11 bases between them. CDR3 size: 15 residues. Germline V gene lookup returns CDR1 MNHNY and CDR2 SVGAGI (reference sequence). The CDR3, as DNA: TGTGCCAGCAGTTACGCTGGAGGGGACACAGATACGCAGTATTTT. This gives the protein CASSYAGGDTDTQYF.

As DNA, the CDR3 is TGTGCCAGCAGCGTGGGACAGGGGGGTGAAAAACTGTTTTTT. It is translated as CASSVGQGGEKLFF. The genes are TRBV2 and TRBJ1-4; 11 bases map to TRBD1. Trimming took 6 bases from V and 7 from J; bases not matched to a gene: 4. The CDR3 totals 14 residues. Germline V gene sequence: CDR1 SNHLY, CDR2 FYNNEI.

The V and J genes are TRBV6-5 and TRBJ2-2; perhaps D is TRBD1 or TRBD2 (6 bases each). Germline V gene data show CDR1 as MNHEY and CDR2 as SVGAGI. V shed 6 bases and J shed 4 bases, with 15 bases lying between them. The CDR3 covers 15 residues. Here the CDR3 DNA reads TGTGCCAGCAGATACAGGGACTTGAGCACCGGGGAGCTGTTTTTT. Protein sequence: CASRYRDLSTGELFF.